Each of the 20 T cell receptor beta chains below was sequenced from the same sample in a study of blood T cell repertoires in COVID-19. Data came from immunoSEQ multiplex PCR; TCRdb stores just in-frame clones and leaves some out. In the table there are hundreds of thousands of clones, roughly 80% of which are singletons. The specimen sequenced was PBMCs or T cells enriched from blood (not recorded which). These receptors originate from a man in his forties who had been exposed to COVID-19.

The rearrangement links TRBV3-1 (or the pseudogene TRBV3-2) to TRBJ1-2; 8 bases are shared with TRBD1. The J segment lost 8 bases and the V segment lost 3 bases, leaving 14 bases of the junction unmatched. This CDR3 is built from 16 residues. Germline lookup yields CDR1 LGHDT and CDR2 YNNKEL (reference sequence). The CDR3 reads CASSQRFQGAGHGYTF. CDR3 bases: TGTGCCAGCAGCCAGAGGTTTCAGGGGGCAGGTCACGGCTACACCTTC.

CDR3 loop: CASSLVAGTYTDTQYF. CDR3 nucleotide sequence: TGTGCCAGCAGCTTAGTAGCCGGGACATACACAGATACGCAGTATTTT. The chain employs TRBV7-2 and TRBJ2-3, with D tentatively TRBD1 (6 bases). V was trimmed by 1 base and J by 2 bases, leaving 13 bases between them. The CDR3 totals 16 residues. CDR1 is SGHTA and CDR2 is FQGNSA in the germline V gene.

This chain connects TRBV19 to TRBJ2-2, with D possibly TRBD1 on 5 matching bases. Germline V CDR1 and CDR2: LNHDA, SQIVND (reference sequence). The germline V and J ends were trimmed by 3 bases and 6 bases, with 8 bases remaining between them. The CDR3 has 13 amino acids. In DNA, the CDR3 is TGTGCCAGTAGTATTTCAGGGCCCGGGGAGCTGTTTTTT. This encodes CASSISGPGELFF.

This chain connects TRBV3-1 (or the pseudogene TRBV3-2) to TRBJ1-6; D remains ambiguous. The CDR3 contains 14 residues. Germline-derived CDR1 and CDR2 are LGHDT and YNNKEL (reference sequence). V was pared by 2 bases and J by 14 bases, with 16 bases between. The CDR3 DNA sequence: TGTGCCAGCAGCCAAAAGGTTTCAACCGCGGCCCTCCACTTT. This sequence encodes CASSQKVSTAALHF.

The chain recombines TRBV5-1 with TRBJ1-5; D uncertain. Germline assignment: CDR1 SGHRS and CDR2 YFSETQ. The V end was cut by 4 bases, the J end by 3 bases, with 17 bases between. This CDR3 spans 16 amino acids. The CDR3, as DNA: TGCGCCAGCAGCCCTTCAGTTGTTGGCCCCAATCAGCCCCAGCATTTT. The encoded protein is CASSPSVVGPNQPQHF.

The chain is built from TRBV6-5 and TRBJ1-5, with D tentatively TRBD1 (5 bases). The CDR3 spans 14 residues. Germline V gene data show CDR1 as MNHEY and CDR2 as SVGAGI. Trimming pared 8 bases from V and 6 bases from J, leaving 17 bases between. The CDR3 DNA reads TGTGCCAGCTCCAGGGTGGGCTGGAGTCAGCCCCAGCATTTT. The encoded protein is CASSRVGWSQPQHF.

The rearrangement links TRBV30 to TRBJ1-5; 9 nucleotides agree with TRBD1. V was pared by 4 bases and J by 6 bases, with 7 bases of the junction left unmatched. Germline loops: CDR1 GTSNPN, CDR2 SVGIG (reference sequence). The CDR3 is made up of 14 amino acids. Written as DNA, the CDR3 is TGTGCCTGGACCCGGACAGGGGATGGTCAGCCCCAGCATTTT. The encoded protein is CAWTRTGDGQPQHF.

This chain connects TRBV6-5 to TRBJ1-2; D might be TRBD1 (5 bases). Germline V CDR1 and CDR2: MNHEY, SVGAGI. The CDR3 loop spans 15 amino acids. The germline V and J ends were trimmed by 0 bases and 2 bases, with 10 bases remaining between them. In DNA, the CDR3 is TGTGCCAGCAGTTACTCGTGGGGGGAAAACTATGGCTACACCTTC. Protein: CASSYSWGENYGYTF.

The CDR3 DNA is TGTGCCAGCAGTGAGCAGTCGTTTTCTGGAAACACCATATATTTT. Translated, it gives CASSEQSFSGNTIYF. The chain is built from TRBV6-1 and TRBJ1-3; D uncertain. Germline V gives CDR1 MNHNS, CDR2 SASEGT. The ends were cut back, 3 bases at V and 1 base at J, with 10 bases in the middle. This CDR3 is built from 15 residues.

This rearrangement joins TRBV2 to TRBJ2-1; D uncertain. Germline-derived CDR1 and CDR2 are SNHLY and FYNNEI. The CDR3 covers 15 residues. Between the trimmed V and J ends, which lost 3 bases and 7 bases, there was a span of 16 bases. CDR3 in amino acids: CASSEVNPRRNEQFF. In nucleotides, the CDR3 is TGTGCCAGCAGTGAGGTTAACCCGCGGCGGAATGAGCAGTTCTTC.

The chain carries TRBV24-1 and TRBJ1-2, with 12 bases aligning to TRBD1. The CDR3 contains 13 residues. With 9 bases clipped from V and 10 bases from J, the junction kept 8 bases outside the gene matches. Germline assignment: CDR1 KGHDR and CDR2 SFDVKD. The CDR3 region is CATALSGQGAYTF. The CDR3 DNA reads TGTGCCACCGCCCTCTCGGGACAGGGGGCCTACACCTTC.

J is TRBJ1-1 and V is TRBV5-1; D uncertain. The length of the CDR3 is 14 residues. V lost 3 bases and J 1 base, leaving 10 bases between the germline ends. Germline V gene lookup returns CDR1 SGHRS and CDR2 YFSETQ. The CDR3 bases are TGCGCCAGCAGCTCAGACCGGGGGAACACTGAAGCTTTCTTT. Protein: CASSSDRGNTEAFF.

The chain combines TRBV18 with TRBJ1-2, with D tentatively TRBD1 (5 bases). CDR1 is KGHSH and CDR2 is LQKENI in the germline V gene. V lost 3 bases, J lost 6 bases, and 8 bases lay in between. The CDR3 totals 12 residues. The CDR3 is CASSPLGDGYTF. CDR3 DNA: TGTGCCAGCTCACCGCTAGGGGATGGCTACACCTTC.

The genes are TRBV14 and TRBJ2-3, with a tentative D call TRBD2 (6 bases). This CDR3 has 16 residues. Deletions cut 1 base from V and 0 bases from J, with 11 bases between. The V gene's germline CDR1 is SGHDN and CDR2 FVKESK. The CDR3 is CASSQGFGRSTDTQYF. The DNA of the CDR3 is TGTGCCAGCAGCCAAGGGTTCGGGAGAAGCACAGATACGCAGTATTTT.

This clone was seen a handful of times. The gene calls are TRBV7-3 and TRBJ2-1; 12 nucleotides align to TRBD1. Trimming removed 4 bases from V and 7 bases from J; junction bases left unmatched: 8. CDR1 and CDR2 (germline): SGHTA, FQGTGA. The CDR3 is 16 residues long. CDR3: CASSSRGQGANNEQFF. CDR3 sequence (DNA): TGTGCCAGCAGCTCTAGGGGACAGGGGGCGAATAATGAGCAGTTCTTC.

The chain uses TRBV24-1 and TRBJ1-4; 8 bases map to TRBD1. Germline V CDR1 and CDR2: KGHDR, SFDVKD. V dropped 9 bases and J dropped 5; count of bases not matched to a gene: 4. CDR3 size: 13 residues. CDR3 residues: CATSDRANEKLFF. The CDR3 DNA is TGTGCCACCTCGGACAGGGCAAATGAAAAACTGTTTTTT.

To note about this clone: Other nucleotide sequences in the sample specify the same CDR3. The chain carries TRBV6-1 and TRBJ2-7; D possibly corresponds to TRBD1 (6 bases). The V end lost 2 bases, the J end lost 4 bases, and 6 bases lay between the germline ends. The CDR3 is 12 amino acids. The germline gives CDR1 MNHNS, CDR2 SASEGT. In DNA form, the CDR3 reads TGTGCCAGCAGTGAACAGGGGTACGAGCAGTACTTC. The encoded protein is CASSEQGYEQYF.

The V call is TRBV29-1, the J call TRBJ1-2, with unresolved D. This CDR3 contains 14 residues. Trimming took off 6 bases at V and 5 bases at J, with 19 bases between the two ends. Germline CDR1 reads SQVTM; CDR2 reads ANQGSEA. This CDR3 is CSVESHRGGYGYTF. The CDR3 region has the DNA TGCAGCGTAGAGTCCCACCGGGGAGGATATGGCTACACCTTC.

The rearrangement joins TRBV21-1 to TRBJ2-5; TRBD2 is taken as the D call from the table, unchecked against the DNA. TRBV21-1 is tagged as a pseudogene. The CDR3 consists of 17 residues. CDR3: CASSNSLLGGGLETQYF. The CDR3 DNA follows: TGTGCCAGCAGCAATTCCTTATTGGGGGGAGGTTTAGAGACCCAGTACTTC.

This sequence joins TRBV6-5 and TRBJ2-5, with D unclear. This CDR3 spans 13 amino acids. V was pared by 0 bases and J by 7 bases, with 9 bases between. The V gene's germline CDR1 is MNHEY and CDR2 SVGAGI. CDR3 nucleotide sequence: TGTGCCAGCAGTTACTCGAAGGCAGGGACCCAGTACTTC. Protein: CASSYSKAGTQYF.